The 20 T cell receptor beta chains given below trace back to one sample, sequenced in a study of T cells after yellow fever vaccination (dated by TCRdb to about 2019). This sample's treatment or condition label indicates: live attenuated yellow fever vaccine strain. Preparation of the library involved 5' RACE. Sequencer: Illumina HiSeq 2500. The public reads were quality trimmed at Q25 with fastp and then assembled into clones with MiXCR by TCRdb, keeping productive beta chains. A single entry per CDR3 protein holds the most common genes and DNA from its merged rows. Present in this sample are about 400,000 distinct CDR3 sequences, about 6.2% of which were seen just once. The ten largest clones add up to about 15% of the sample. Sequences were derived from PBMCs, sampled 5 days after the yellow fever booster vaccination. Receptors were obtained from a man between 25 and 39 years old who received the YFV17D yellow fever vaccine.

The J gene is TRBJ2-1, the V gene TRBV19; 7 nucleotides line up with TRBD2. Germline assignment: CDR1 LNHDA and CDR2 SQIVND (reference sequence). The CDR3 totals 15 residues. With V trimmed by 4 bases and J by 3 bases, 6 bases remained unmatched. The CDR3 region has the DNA TGTGCCAGTAGTACTCCGGGACTATACTACAATGAGCAGTTCTTC. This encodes CASSTPGLYYNEQFF.

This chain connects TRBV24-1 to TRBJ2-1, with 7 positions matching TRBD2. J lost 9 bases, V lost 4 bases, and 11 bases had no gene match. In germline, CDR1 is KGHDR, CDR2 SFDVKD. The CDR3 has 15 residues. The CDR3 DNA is TGTGCCACCAGTGACCGGAGCGGGATCGATGGTGAGCAGTTCTTC. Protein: CATSDRSGIDGEQFF.

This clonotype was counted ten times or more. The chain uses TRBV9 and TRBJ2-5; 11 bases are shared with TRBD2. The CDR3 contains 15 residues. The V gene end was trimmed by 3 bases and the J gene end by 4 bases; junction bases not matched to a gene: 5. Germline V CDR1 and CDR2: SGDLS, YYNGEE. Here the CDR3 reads CASSGTSGFPETQYF. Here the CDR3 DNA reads TGTGCCAGCAGCGGGACTAGCGGGTTCCCAGAGACCCAGTACTTC.

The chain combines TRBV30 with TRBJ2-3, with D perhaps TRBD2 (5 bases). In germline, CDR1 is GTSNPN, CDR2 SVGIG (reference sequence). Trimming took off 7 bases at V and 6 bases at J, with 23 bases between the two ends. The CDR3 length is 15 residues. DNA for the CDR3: TGTGCCTCGAAGACCGGCCTAGCTTCCTCTGATACGCAGTATTTT. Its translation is CASKTGLASSDTQYF. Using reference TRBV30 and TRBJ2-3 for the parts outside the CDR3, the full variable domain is SQTIHQWPATLVQPVGSPLSLECTVEGTSNPNLYWYRQAAGRGLQLLFYSVGIGQISSEVPQNLSASRPQDRQFILSSKKLLLSDSGFYLCASKTGLASSDTQYFGPGTRLTVL.

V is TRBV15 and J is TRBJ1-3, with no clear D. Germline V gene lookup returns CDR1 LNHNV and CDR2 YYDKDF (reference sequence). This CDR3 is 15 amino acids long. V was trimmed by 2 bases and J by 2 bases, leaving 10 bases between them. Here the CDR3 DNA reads TGTGCCACCAGCAGAAACAGAGTACCTGGAAACACCATATATTTT. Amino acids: CATSRNRVPGNTIYF.

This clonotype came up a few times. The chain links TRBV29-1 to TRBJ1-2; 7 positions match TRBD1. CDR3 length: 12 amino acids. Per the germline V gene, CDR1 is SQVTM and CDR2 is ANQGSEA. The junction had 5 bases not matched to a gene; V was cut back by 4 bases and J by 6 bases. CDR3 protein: CSVGDSTHGYTF. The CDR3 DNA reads TGCAGCGTTGGGGACAGCACCCATGGCTACACCTTC.

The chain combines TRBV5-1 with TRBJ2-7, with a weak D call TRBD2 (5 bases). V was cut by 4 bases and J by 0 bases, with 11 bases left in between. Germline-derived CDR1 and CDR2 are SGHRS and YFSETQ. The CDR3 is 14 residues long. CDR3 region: CASSVGLSSYEQYF. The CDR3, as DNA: TGCGCCAGCAGCGTCGGACTGTCCTCCTACGAGCAGTACTTC. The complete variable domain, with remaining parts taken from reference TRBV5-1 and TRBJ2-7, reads KAGVTQTPRYLIKTRGQQVTLSCSPISGHRSVSWYQQTPGQGLQFLFEYFSETQRNKGNFPGRFSGRQFSNSRSEMNVSTLELGDSALYLCASSVGLSSYEQYFGPGTRLTVT.

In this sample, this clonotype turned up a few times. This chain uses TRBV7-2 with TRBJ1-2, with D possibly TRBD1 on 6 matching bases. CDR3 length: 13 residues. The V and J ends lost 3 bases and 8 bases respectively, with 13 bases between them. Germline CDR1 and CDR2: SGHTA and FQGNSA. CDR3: CASSLFRGGGYTF. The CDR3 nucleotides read TGTGCCAGCAGCTTGTTCAGGGGTGGAGGCTACACCTTC.

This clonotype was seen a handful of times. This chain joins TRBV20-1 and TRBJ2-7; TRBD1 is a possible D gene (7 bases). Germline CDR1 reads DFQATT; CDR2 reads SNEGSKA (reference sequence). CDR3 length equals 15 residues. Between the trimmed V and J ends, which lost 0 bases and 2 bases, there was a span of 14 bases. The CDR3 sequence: CSARDLTGRPYEQYF. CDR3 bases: TGCAGTGCTAGAGATCTGACAGGGAGGCCCTACGAGCAGTACTTC.

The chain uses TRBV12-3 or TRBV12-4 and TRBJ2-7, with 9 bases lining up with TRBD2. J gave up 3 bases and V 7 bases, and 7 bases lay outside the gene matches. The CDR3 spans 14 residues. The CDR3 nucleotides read TGTGCCAGCACCCCTAGCGGGGCTTTCTACGAGCAGTACTTC. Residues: CASTPSGAFYEQYF.

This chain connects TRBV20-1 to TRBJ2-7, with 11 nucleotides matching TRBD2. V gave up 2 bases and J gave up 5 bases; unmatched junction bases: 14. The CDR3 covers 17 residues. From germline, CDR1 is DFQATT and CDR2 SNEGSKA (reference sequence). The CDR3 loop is CSARSLAGGKRTDEQYF. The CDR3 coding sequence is TGCAGTGCTAGATCCCTAGCGGGAGGTAAAAGAACAGACGAGCAGTACTTC.

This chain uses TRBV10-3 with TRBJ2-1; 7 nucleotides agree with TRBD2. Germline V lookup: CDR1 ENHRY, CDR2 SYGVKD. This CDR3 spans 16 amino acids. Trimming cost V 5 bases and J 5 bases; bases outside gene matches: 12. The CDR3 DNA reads TGTGCCATCAGTTCTGTGACTAGCCAAAGACACAATGAGCAGTTCTTC. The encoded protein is CAISSVTSQRHNEQFF.

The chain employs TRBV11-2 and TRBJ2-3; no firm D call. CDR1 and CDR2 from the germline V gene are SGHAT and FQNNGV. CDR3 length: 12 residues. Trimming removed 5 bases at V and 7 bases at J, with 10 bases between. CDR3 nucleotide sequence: TGTGCCAGCAGCCCCCTCACTTATACGCAGTATTTT. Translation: CASSPLTYTQYF.

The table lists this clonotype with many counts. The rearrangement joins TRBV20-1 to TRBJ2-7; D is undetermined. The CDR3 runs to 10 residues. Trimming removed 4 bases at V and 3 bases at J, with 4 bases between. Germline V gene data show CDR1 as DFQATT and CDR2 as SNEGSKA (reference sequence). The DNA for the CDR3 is TGCAGTGCTACTGTCTACGAGCAGTACTTC. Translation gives CSATVYEQYF.

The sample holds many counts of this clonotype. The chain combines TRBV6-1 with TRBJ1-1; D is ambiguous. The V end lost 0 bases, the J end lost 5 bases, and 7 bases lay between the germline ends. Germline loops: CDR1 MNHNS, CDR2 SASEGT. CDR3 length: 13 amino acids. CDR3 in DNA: TGTGCCAGCAGTGAAGCGCTCGGGACTGAAGCTTTCTTT. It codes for CASSEALGTEAFF.

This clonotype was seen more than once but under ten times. CDR3 residues: CSVTMGWMETQYF. CDR3 DNA: TGCAGCGTTACCATGGGGTGGATGGAGACCCAGTACTTC. The chain has TRBV29-1 and TRBJ2-5; D is undetermined. CDR3 length equals 13 residues. CDR1 is SQVTM and CDR2 is ANQGSEA in the germline V gene. Trimming removed 5 bases at V and 5 bases at J, with 15 bases between.

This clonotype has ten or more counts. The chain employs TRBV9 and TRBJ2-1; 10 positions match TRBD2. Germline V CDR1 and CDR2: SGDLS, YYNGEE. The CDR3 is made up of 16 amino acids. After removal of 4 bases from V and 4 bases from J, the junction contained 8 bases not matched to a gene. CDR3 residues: CASSPLAGGTYNEQFF. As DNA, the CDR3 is TGTGCCAGCAGCCCCTTAGCGGGAGGCACATACAATGAGCAGTTCTTC.

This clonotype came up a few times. This CDR3 is CASSLSAEQFF. In DNA form, the CDR3 reads TGTGCCAGCAGCTTATCTGCTGAGCAGTTCTTC. The chain has TRBV5-4 and TRBJ2-1; D is unresolved. Germline-derived CDR1 and CDR2 are SGHNT and YYREEE (reference sequence). The CDR3 is made up of 11 amino acids. V lost 2 bases and J 9 bases, leaving 6 bases between the germline ends.

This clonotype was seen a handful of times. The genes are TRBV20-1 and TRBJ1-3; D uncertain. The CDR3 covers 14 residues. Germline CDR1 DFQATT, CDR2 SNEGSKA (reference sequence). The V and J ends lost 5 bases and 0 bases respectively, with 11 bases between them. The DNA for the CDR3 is TGCAGTGCTTTAATTGTATCCTCTGGAAACACCATATATTTT. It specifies CSALIVSSGNTIYF.

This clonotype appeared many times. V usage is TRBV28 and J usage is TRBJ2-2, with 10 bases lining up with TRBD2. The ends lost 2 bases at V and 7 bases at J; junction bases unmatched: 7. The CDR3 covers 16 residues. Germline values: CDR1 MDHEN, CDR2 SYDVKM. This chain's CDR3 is CASSLELAGDVGELFF. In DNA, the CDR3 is TGTGCCAGCAGTTTAGAGCTAGCGGGAGACGTCGGGGAGCTGTTTTTT.